A single sample gave rise to the 10 T cell receptor beta chains below, sequenced in a study of PD-1 blockade in classical Hodgkin lymphoma. Libraries were prepared by immunoSEQ multiplex PCR; TCRdb keeps only in-frame clonotypes and omits some of them. The sample holds 4,000 to 4,500 clones; approximately 77% are singletons and the top ten take around 15%. The sample's time point: newly diagnosed, previously untreated cHL patient sample. The authors enriched CD8+ T cells from thawed PBMCs via magnetic negative selection. The sample taken for sequencing was CD8+ T cells from blood. These receptors were obtained from a human donor with classical Hodgkin lymphoma.

This clone was observed a single time. This rearrangement joins TRBV9 to TRBJ2-1; TRBD2 matches at 11 bases. With V trimmed by 5 bases and J by 4 bases, 5 bases remained unmatched. The CDR3 has 15 residues. Germline V lookup: CDR1 SGDLS, CDR2 YYNGEE. CDR3 DNA sequence: TGTGCCAGCAGTGCGACTAGCGGGGTTTACAATGAGCAGTTCTTC. This encodes CASSATSGVYNEQFF.

The V gene is TRBV2, the J gene TRBJ2-5; 10 bases line up with TRBD1. The germline V gene has CDR1 SNHLY and CDR2 FYNNEI. The CDR3 totals 15 residues. Losses at the gene ends were 6 bases for V and 4 bases for J; bases not matched to a gene: 8. DNA of the CDR3: TGTGCCAGCAGGCCGGGACAGGGGCCGGCAGAGACCCAGTACTTC. It is translated as CASRPGQGPAETQYF.

This clone was picked up one time. The chain has TRBV19 and TRBJ1-1; possibly TRBD1 for D (5 bases). The CDR3 has 16 amino acids. Trimming left V 5 bases short and J 0 bases short, with 16 bases between. Looked up from germline, CDR1 is LNHDA and CDR2 is SQIVND (reference sequence). CDR3 sequence (DNA): TGTGCCAGTAGTGTCATTCCGGGACGCCTGAACACTGAAGCTTTCTTT. This gives the protein CASSVIPGRLNTEAFF.

The chain combines TRBV5-1 with TRBJ2-2; tentatively, D is TRBD2 (6 bases). Germline lookup yields CDR1 SGHRS and CDR2 YFSETQ. CDR3 length: 15 amino acids. V shed 0 bases and J shed 1 base, with 7 bases lying between them. The CDR3 is CASSLVSGNTGELFF. CDR3 nucleotide sequence: TGCGCCAGCAGCTTGGTTAGCGGGAACACCGGGGAGCTGTTTTTT.

This chain links TRBV6-1 with TRBJ1-5, with 7 bases fitting TRBD1. Germline V CDR1 and CDR2: MNHNS, SASEGT. With 5 bases clipped from V and 6 bases from J, the junction kept 10 bases outside the gene matches. The CDR3 has 15 amino acids. CDR3 sequence: CASSHRDSARQPQHF. DNA of the CDR3: TGTGCCAGCAGTCACCGGGACAGCGCACGTCAGCCCCAGCATTTT.

The chain has TRBV27 and TRBJ1-1; D not resolved. This CDR3 has 13 residues. Germline V lookup: CDR1 MNHEY, CDR2 SMNVEV (reference sequence). Trimming removed 6 bases from V and 1 base from J, with 9 bases in between. The CDR3 loop reads CASRISANTEAFF. The CDR3 DNA reads as TGTGCCAGCAGGATTTCAGCGAACACTGAAGCTTTCTTT.

V is TRBV29-1 and J is TRBJ2-1, with 10 bases aligning to TRBD2. J lost 6 bases, V lost 7 bases, and 9 bases had no gene match. Germline V lookup: CDR1 SQVTM, CDR2 ANQGSEA. The CDR3 is 14 residues long. In DNA, the CDR3 is TGCAGCGCGACCACTAGCGGGATTATCAATGAGCAGTTCTTC. Encoded protein: CSATTSGIINEQFF.

The chain uses TRBV28 and TRBJ2-1, with 16 positions matching TRBD2. V lost 7 bases and J lost 5; bases outside the gene matches: 14. Per germline, CDR1 MDHEN and CDR2 SYDVKM. The CDR3 runs 19 residues. CDR3 in DNA: TGTGCCAGCACGGTCCCGGGACTAGCGGGAGGGCCTAGGAACAATGAGCAGTTCTTC. Amino acids: CASTVPGLAGGPRNNEQFF. Looking up the rest from reference TRBV28 and TRBJ2-1 gives the full variable domain: DVKVTQSSRYLVKRTGEKVFLECVQDMDHENMFWYRQDPGLGLRLIYFSYDVKMKEKGDIPEGYSVSREKKERFSLILESASTNQTSMYLCASTVPGLAGGPRNNEQFFGPGTRLTVL.

The CDR3 DNA reads as TGTGCCAGCAGCCTCGGTCGGACAGGGGGATGGGAGACCCAGTACTTC. Its protein product is CASSLGRTGGWETQYF. V and J are TRBV5-4 and TRBJ2-5, with TRBD1 matching over 10 bases. The germline V gene encodes CDR1 SGHNT and CDR2 YYREEE (reference sequence). The CDR3 totals 16 residues. Trimming cost V 4 bases and J 5 bases; bases outside gene matches: 11.

The chain uses TRBV6-5 and TRBJ2-3, with unresolved D. Germline CDR1 reads MNHEY; CDR2 reads SVGAGI. The CDR3 has 13 amino acids. Trimming removed 6 bases at V and 2 bases at J, with 9 bases between. The CDR3 reads CASSLQITDTQYF. For the CDR3, the DNA is TGTGCCAGCAGCCTTCAGATCACAGATACGCAGTATTTT.